The 24 T cell receptor beta chains below all came from one sample that was sequenced in a study of CD8 T cells in ankylosing spondylitis (dated by TCRdb to the late 2010s). Points the paper makes about the study in general: A TCR beta motif made up of eight highly homologous amino acid variants appeared to be characteristic of blood from ankylosing spondylitis patients.

The library was obtained by 5' RACE. TCRdb records Illumina HiSeq 2500 as the sequencer. TCRdb redid the processing of the public reads, applying fastp at Q25 and MiXCR, and retained in-frame beta chains. Each entry is one CDR3 protein sequence, shown with its most common DNA and genes. A total of 650,000 to 800,000 distinct CDR3 sequences appear in this sample, under 20% of them only once. The top ten clones comprise over 15% of the sample. These receptors lack a known antigen. The sequenced sample was blood, either unsorted or a sorted T cell fraction (not recorded which). The receptors derive from a male donor with ankylosing spondylitis.

This clonotype was counted only a few times. The rearrangement uses TRBV10-2 and TRBJ1-6, with D hard to call. CDR3 length: 17 amino acids. Germline values: CDR1 WSHSY, CDR2 SAAADI. V gave up 5 bases and J gave up 11 bases, with 25 bases separating them. The CDR3 reads CASSPTMVPASSPPLHF. The CDR3 bases are TGCGCCAGCAGTCCGACCATGGTCCCCGCCAGCAGTCCACCCCTCCACTTT.

In its sample, this clonotype was seen a few times. The chain combines TRBV12-3 or TRBV12-4 with TRBJ2-1; the match to TRBD2 covers 10 bases. The CDR3 has 15 residues. Trimming cost V 7 bases and J 9 bases; bases outside gene matches: 12. This chain's CDR3 is CASTRRAGGPGEQFF. As DNA, the CDR3 is TGTGCCAGCACCCGGAGAGCGGGGGGGCCCGGTGAGCAGTTCTTC.

The chain couples TRBV4-1 to TRBJ2-5; the match to TRBD2 covers 13 bases. Germline lookup yields CDR1 MGHRA and CDR2 YSYEKL. The CDR3 covers 18 residues. V trimming: 4 bases; J trimming: 5 bases; junction bases outside the gene matches: 13. The DNA of the CDR3 is TGCGCCAGCAGCCTGGGGGGACTAGCGGGACCAAGAGGGGAGACCCAGTACTTC. It encodes CASSLGGLAGPRGETQYF.

The genes are TRBV20-1 and TRBJ2-1; D perhaps matches TRBD2 (6 bases). The ends were cut back, 4 bases at V and 8 bases at J, with 15 bases in the middle. CDR1 DFQATT and CDR2 SNEGSKA come from the germline V gene (reference sequence). This CDR3 has 13 amino acids. Here the CDR3 reads CSAMGGLVDEQFF. The CDR3 DNA reads TGCAGTGCTATGGGGGGACTGGTCGATGAGCAGTTCTTC.

V gene TRBV20-1 combines with J gene TRBJ2-7, with 8 bases lining up with TRBD1. Germline values: CDR1 DFQATT, CDR2 SNEGSKA (reference sequence). The CDR3 runs to 14 residues. J gave up 7 bases and V 6 bases, and 14 bases lay outside the gene matches. As DNA, the CDR3 is TGCAGTGCAGAAGACAGGGGCCTCCCGGGGGAGCAGTACTTC. It yields the protein CSAEDRGLPGEQYF.

This clonotype occurred a few times. The rearrangement uses TRBV18 and TRBJ2-7; D gene unclear. V lost 0 bases and J lost 3, with 12 bases in between. CDR3 length: 15 amino acids. Germline CDR1 reads KGHSH; CDR2 reads LQKENI. CDR3 DNA: TGTGCCAGCTCACCACCCGCGGCTGTATACTACGAGCAGTACTTC. Translated: CASSPPAAVYYEQYF.

A few counts support this clonotype. The chain has TRBV29-1 and TRBJ2-7, with 14 bases matching TRBD2. Unmatched junction bases numbered 16, after V lost 5 bases and J lost 1 base. CDR1 SQVTM and CDR2 ANQGSEA come from the germline V gene. The CDR3 has 19 residues. The CDR3 DNA follows: TGCAGCGTTCACTCGTCGAGGGCAGGACTAGCGGGAGGTTCCTACGAGCAGTACTTC. It encodes CSVHSSRAGLAGGSYEQYF.

This clonotype was picked up many times. For the CDR3, the DNA is TGTGCCACCAGCCTTGACACAGATACGCAGTATTTT. The encoded protein is CATSLDTDTQYF. This chain connects TRBV15 to TRBJ2-3; D is uncertain. This CDR3 spans 12 amino acids. Germline CDR1 LNHNV, CDR2 YYDKDF (reference sequence). V was cut by 5 bases and J by 2 bases, with 5 bases left in between.

This chain links TRBV10-3 with TRBJ1-1; D not certain. This CDR3 is built from 14 residues. Trimming took 10 bases from V and 5 from J, leaving 20 bases between them. Germline CDR1 is ENHRY and CDR2 is SYGVKD. In DNA, the CDR3 is TGTGCCACCGAACGGACGGAGACTAGGACTGAAGCTTTCTTT. Residues: CATERTETRTEAFF.

V usage is TRBV7-9 and J usage is TRBJ2-2; possibly TRBD1 for D (6 bases). Germline V gene data show CDR1 as SEHNR and CDR2 as FQNEAQ (reference sequence). The CDR3 runs 14 residues. Trimming cost V 7 bases and J 0 bases, with 9 bases left between them. CDR3 sequence: CASTTGSNTGELFF. CDR3 coding DNA: TGTGCCAGCACTACAGGGTCGAACACCGGGGAGCTGTTTTTT.

This rearrangement joins TRBV29-1 to TRBJ2-7; 9 nucleotides agree with TRBD1. Germline trimming cut 2 bases from V and 5 bases from J; bases unmatched to any gene: 7. CDR1 is SQVTM, CDR2 ANQGSEA, per germline. The CDR3 length is 14 residues. In nucleotides, the CDR3 is TGCAGCGTTGAACCCCGGGACAGGGCCGACGAGCAGTACTTC. Its protein is CSVEPRDRADEQYF.

This chain connects TRBV10-3 to TRBJ2-3; TRBD1 might be the D (6 bases). V lost 6 bases and J lost 0, with 13 bases in between. The CDR3 loop spans 15 amino acids. Germline V gene data show CDR1 as ENHRY and CDR2 as SYGVKD. CDR3 bases: TGTGCCATCAGCTCGACAGGAACTAGCACAGATACGCAGTATTTT. Protein: CAISSTGTSTDTQYF.

The chain combines TRBV10-3 with TRBJ1-2, with TRBD1 matching over 7 bases. The CDR3 totals 14 residues. The V segment lost 0 bases and the J segment 6 bases; nucleotides outside the gene matches: 4. Per germline, CDR1 ENHRY and CDR2 SYGVKD. CDR3 residues: CAISESEGADGYTF. The DNA for the CDR3 is TGTGCCATCAGTGAGTCTGAGGGGGCTGATGGCTACACCTTC.

The table lists this clonotype with a few counts. The chain joins TRBV5-7 to TRBJ1-1; D not resolved. TRBV5-7 is filed as an ORF, its function uncertain. The V end was cut by 2 bases, the J end by 1 base, with 12 bases between. The CDR3 contains 15 residues. For the CDR3, the DNA is TGTGCCAGCAGCTTCTGGCCCGGCTGGAACACTGAAGCTTTCTTT. Its protein is CASSFWPGWNTEAFF.

V and J are TRBV12-3 or TRBV12-4 and TRBJ2-2; no firm D call. Trimming left V 2 bases short and J 7 bases short, with 5 bases between. The CDR3 has 12 residues. CDR3 region: CASSLRLGELFF. CDR3 DNA: TGTGCCAGCAGTTTAAGGCTCGGGGAGCTGTTTTTT.

This clonotype was recorded a few times. The chain carries TRBV9 and TRBJ2-4; 9 nucleotides match TRBD2. The V segment lost 3 bases and the J segment 5 bases; nucleotides outside the gene matches: 3. Germline V gene data show CDR1 as SGDLS and CDR2 as YYNGEE. This CDR3 contains 14 residues. The CDR3 bases are TGTGCCAGCAGCGAAGGACTAGCGCAAAACATTCAGTACTTC. Protein: CASSEGLAQNIQYF.

This clonotype was picked up a small number of times. The chain uses TRBV5-1 and TRBJ1-4; 10 positions agree with TRBD1. Germline V gives CDR1 SGHRS, CDR2 YFSETQ. The CDR3 is 14 residues long. Unmatched junction bases numbered 4, after V lost 5 bases and J lost 6 bases. The CDR3 DNA is TGCGCCAGCAGGGCCGGGACAGGGGATGAAAAACTGTTTTTT. Translated: CASRAGTGDEKLFF.

This clonotype was seen only a few times. The chain carries TRBV20-1 and TRBJ2-7; 9 bases are shared with TRBD1. The CDR3 has 14 residues. Losses at the gene ends were 3 bases for V and 0 bases for J; bases not matched to a gene: 3. Germline CDR1 DFQATT, CDR2 SNEGSKA (reference sequence). CDR3 DNA: TGCAGTGCTAGGGGGACAGGGAGCTCCTACGAGCAGTACTTC. The encoded protein is CSARGTGSSYEQYF.

This clonotype was recorded a few times. For the CDR3, the DNA is TGTGCCAGCAGTGGGAACAGGGTTCAGCCCCAGCATTTT. Protein sequence: CASSGNRVQPQHF. The J gene is TRBJ1-5, the V gene TRBV3-1, with D possibly matching TRBD1 (6 bases). The CDR3 has 13 amino acids. Germline V gene lookup returns CDR1 LGHDT and CDR2 YNNKEL (reference sequence). V was trimmed by 6 bases and J by 6 bases, leaving 12 bases between them.

This clonotype appeared a few times. V usage is TRBV28 and J usage is TRBJ1-1; D gene uncertain. The CDR3 has 13 residues. The V and J ends lost 5 bases and 5 bases respectively, with 12 bases between them. The V gene's germline CDR1 is MDHEN and CDR2 SYDVKM. CDR3 protein: CASSHFVGTEAFF. The CDR3 region has the DNA TGTGCCAGCAGTCACTTCGTGGGGACTGAAGCTTTCTTT.

V gene TRBV7-2 combines with J gene TRBJ2-5; 8 nucleotides align to TRBD2. Germline loops: CDR1 SGHTA, CDR2 FQGNSA. The J segment lost 4 bases and the V segment lost 4 bases, leaving 2 bases of the junction unmatched. CDR3 length: 13 amino acids. The CDR3 DNA is TGTGCCAGCAGCTCCGGGGGGGTAGAGACCCAGTACTTC. This translates into CASSSGGVETQYF.

This chain connects TRBV7-2 to TRBJ2-1; D not certain. This CDR3 contains 14 residues. Trimming took off 3 bases at V and 8 bases at J, with 14 bases between the two ends. In germline, CDR1 is SGHTA, CDR2 FQGNSA. CDR3 coding DNA: TGTGCCAGCAGCTTGGGCCCCGCTAGGGATGAGCAGTTCTTC. It yields the protein CASSLGPARDEQFF.

The chain uses TRBV20-1 and TRBJ2-5, with D unclear. Trimming cost V 0 bases and J 4 bases, with 15 bases left between them. This CDR3 comprises 15 residues. CDR1 and CDR2 from the germline V gene are DFQATT and SNEGSKA (reference sequence). The CDR3 DNA sequence: TGCAGTGCTAGAGACACCCTCAAGAACAGAGAGACCCAGTACTTC. It yields the protein CSARDTLKNRETQYF.

The chain has TRBV27 and TRBJ1-3; 7 bases fit TRBD1. Trimming at V came to 6 bases and at J to 4 bases, leaving 6 bases not matched to a gene. The CDR3 has 14 amino acids. Germline-derived CDR1 and CDR2 are MNHEY and SMNVEV (reference sequence). This CDR3 reads CASRETGPGNTIYF. The CDR3 DNA is TGTGCCAGCAGGGAGACAGGGCCAGGAAACACCATATATTTT.